This T cell receptor beta chain was captured by sequencing in a study of T-cell reconstitution after alpha-beta-depleted transplantation in children. Preparation of the TCRbeta library was carried out with unique molecular identifiers. TCRdb reprocessed the PCR reads via MiXCR and lists one record per CDR3 protein. The sample lists over 150,000 distinct CDR3 sequences, about 6.6% occurring once. This clonotype was recorded at least ten times. Antigen specificity is unknown. General study points: The authors attributed T-cell counts and diversity one year after transplant mostly to newly produced T cells.

The CDR3 totals 16 residues. V shed 0 bases and J 2 bases; nucleotides not matched to a gene: 3. The starting material was PBMCs, obtained before TCRalphabeta/CD19-depleted stem cell transplant. The chain joins TRBV12-3 or TRBV12-4 to TRBJ2-2; 7 nucleotides agree with TRBD2. The source of this sequence is a boy aged 2 to 10 with acute lymphoblastic leukemia, due to receive a stem cell transplant. The CDR3 nucleotides are TGTGCCAGCAGTTTAGCGTTAGCGGGTAACACCGGGGAGCTGTTTTTT. Protein sequence: CASSLALAGNTGELFF.